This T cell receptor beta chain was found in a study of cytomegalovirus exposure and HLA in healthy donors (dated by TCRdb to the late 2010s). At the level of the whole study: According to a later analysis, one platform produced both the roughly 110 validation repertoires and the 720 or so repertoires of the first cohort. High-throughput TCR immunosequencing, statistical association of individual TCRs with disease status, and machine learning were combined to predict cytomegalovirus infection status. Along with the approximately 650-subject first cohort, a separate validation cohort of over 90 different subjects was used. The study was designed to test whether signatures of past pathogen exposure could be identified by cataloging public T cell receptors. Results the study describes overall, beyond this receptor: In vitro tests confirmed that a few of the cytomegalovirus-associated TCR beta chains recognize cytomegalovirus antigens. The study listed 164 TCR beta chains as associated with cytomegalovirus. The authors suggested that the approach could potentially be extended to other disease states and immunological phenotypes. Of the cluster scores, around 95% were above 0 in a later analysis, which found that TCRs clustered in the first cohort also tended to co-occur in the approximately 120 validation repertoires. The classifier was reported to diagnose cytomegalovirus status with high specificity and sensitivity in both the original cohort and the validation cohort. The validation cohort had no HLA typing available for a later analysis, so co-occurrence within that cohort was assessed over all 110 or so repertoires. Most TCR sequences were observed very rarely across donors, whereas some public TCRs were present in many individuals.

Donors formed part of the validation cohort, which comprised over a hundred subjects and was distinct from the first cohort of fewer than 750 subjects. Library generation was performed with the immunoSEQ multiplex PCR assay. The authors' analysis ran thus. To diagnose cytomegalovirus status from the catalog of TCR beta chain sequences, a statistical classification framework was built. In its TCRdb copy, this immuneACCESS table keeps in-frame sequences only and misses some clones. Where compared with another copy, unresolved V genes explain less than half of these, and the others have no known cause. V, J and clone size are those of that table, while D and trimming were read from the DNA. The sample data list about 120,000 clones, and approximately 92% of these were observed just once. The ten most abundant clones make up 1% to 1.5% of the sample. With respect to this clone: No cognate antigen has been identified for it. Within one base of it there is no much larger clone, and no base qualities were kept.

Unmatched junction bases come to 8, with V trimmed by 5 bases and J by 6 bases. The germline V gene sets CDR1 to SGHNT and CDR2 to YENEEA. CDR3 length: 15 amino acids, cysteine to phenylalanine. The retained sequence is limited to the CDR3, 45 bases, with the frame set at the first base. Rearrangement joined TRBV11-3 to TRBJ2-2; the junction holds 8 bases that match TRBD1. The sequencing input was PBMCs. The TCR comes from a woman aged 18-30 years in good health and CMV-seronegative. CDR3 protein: CASSLRTGWAGELFF. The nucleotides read TGTGCCAGCAGCCTTCGGACAGGGTGGGCCGGGGAGCTGTTTTTT. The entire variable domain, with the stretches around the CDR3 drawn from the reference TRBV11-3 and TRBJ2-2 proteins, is EAGVVQSPRYKIIEKKQPVAFWCNPISGHNTLYWYLQNLGQGPELLIRYENEEAVDDSQLPKDRFSAERLKGVDSTLKIQPAELGDSAVYLCASSLRTGWAGELFFGEGSRLTVL.